Listed below are T cell receptor beta chains from one sample, sequenced in a study of blood T cell repertoires in COVID-19. Only in-frame clones appear in the TCRdb table, and some are missing; sequencing was by immunoSEQ multiplex PCR. The sample contains hundreds of thousands of clones, around nine tenths of which appear only once. The sample taken for sequencing was PBMCs or T cells enriched from blood (not recorded which). The receptors shown here come from a man in his 60s who had recovered from COVID-19. Both conserved end residues are part of each CDR3. D genes are given only for firm matches. Rows give clone size only sometimes, using once, few, many, or a class for an expanded clone.

V gene	D gene	clone size	J gene	CDR3 protein	CDR3 DNA
TRBV7-2	TRBD2	.	TRBJ2-1	CASSSTPGLASNEQFF	TGTGCCAGCAGCTCCACACCGGGACTAGCGTCCAATGAGCAGTTCTTC
TRBV7-9	.	.	TRBJ1-3	CASSDTGTISGNTIYF	TGTGCCAGCAGCGACACCGGGACAATCTCTGGAAACACCATATATTTT
TRBV10-3	.	.	TRBJ2-7	CAISESRGYEQYF	TGTGCCATCAGTGAGTCGCGTGGTTACGAGCAGTACTTC
TRBV7-3	.	.	TRBJ2-1	CASSLAGSYNEQFF	TGTGCCAGCAGCTTAGCGGGTTCCTACAATGAGCAGTTCTTC
TRBV27	.	.	TRBJ2-1	CASSPYGSSYNEQFF	TGTGCCAGCAGTCCCTACGGTAGCTCCTACAATGAGCAGTTCTTC
TRBV5-1	TRBD1	few	TRBJ2-7	CASSSPGTGVYEQYF	TGCGCCAGCAGCTCGCCCGGGACAGGGGTCTACGAGCAGTACTTC
TRBV30	.	.	TRBJ2-3	CAWSVAQTQYF	TGTGCCTGGAGTGTTGCACAGACGCAGTATTTT
TRBV6-6	.	.	TRBJ2-2	CASSYDTGGELFF	TGTGCCAGCAGCTATGACACAGGCGGGGAGCTGTTTTTT
TRBV5-6	TRBD2	.	TRBJ2-5	CASTSGLQETQYF	TGTGCCAGCACTAGCGGGCTTCAAGAGACCCAGTACTTC
TRBV7-2	.	.	TRBJ1-2	CASSLAPGSGYGYTF	TGTGCCAGCAGCTTAGCACCGGGGTCGGGCTATGGCTACACCTTC
TRBV11-2	TRBD1	.	TRBJ1-1	CASIGLKQGANGWDTEAFF	TGTGCCAGCATCGGTCTAAAACAGGGGGCCAATGGCTGGGACACTGAAGCTTTCTTT
TRBV5-6	.	.	TRBJ2-1	CASTLEAPYNEQFF	TGTGCCAGCACCCTTGAGGCCCCCTACAATGAGCAGTTCTTC
TRBV10-2	TRBD1	few	TRBJ1-2	CASSDTGVGGYTF	TGCGCCAGCAGCGACACAGGGGTGGGTGGCTACACCTTC
TRBV18	.	.	TRBJ1-2	CASSPGEYYGYTF	TGTGCCAGCTCACCAGGGGAGTACTATGGCTACACCTTC
TRBV9	.	.	TRBJ1-3	CASGRPVQGSGNTIYF	TGTGCCAGCGGTCGTCCAGTGCAGGGGTCTGGAAACACCATATATTTT
TRBV29-1	TRBD1	.	TRBJ1-1	CSAGQGLDEAFF	TGCAGCGCGGGACAGGGGCTTGATGAAGCTTTCTTT
TRBV29-1	TRBD1	.	TRBJ1-2	CSVEDATGWPGGYTF	TGCAGCGTTGAAGACGCGACAGGGTGGCCGGGTGGCTACACCTTC
TRBV18	TRBD2	once	TRBJ2-1	CASSPASGRANEQFF	TGTGCCAGCTCACCCGCTAGCGGGAGGGCGAATGAGCAGTTCTTC
TRBV7-2	.	.	TRBJ1-1	CASSLSQGLVNTEAFF	TGTGCCAGCAGCTTATCCCAGGGTCTGGTGAACACTGAAGCTTTCTTT
TRBV11-2	TRBD2	.	TRBJ2-5	CASSLTSGQETQYF	TGTGCCAGCAGTCTAACTAGCGGACAAGAGACCCAGTACTTC
TRBV11-3	TRBD1	.	TRBJ1-3	CASSLGDRGIGGGNTIYF	TGTGCCAGCAGCTTGGGGGACAGGGGAATCGGCGGTGGAAACACCATATATTTT
TRBV18	TRBD2	.	TRBJ2-1	CASSPPLAARNEQFF	TGTGCCAGCTCACCGCCCCTAGCGGCCCGCAATGAGCAGTTCTTC
TRBV5-1	.	.	TRBJ1-4	CASSAGGYGPNEKLFF	TGCGCCAGCAGCGCCGGGGGGTATGGGCCGAACGAAAAACTGTTTTTT
TRBV7-8	.	.	TRBJ2-3	CASETDPSTDTQYF	TGTGCCAGCGAGACAGACCCTAGCACAGATACGCAGTATTTT
TRBV29-1	TRBD1	.	TRBJ1-5	CSVNTGGSDQPQHF	TGCAGCGTGAATACAGGGGGCTCGGATCAGCCCCAGCATTTT
TRBV15	.	.	TRBJ2-1	CATNSRRGGYNEQFF	TGTGCCACCAACTCCCGGAGGGGGGGCTACAATGAGCAGTTCTTC
TRBV6-5	.	.	TRBJ1-1	CASSEGQMNTEAFF	TGTGCCAGCAGCGAGGGACAAATGAACACTGAAGCTTTCTTT
TRBV18	.	.	TRBJ1-2	CASSLSYAGEYGYTF	TGTGCCAGCTCACTATCTTACGCAGGCGAATATGGCTACACCTTC
TRBV27	.	.	TRBJ2-2	CASRSGSNTGELFF	TGTGCCAGCAGGTCAGGCTCGAACACCGGGGAGCTGTTTTTT